These T cell receptor beta chains were read from a single sample in a study of CD8 T cell repertoires and HIV-1 epitope variants. Their specific antigens are unknown. Using immunoSEQ multiplex PCR, the repertoire was profiled, and TCRdb retains in-frame clones only, with some absent. The table shows under 4,000 clones, with 64% occurring only once. The material sequenced was cultured CD8+ T cells derived from PBMCs. Source of these receptors: a male donor with HIV. Each CDR3 is given without its conserved first and last residue. The order of the fields is V gene, clone size, J gene, CDR3 protein. Not all rows give a size; the values are once, few, many and, for expanded clones, a class.

v_call: TRBV5-6; clone_size: NA; j_call: TRBJ2-1; cdr3_aa: ASSSTASLQQF
v_call: TRBV30; clone_size: NA; j_call: TRBJ1-4; cdr3_aa: AGKNRGRVTNEKLF
v_call: TRBV11-1; clone_size: NA; j_call: TRBJ2-5; cdr3_aa: ASSPAPSGQETQY
v_call: TRBV7-8; clone_size: NA; j_call: TRBJ2-1; cdr3_aa: ASSLGGENEQF
v_call: TRBV6-4; clone_size: NA; j_call: TRBJ1-4; cdr3_aa: ASRRRPLWDEKLF
v_call: TRBV19; clone_size: NA; j_call: TRBJ2-3; cdr3_aa: ASCPSGGSGTDTQY
v_call: TRBV9; clone_size: NA; j_call: TRBJ1-3; cdr3_aa: ASSGGGHYIY
v_call: TRBV18; clone_size: NA; j_call: TRBJ2-7; cdr3_aa: ASSPIPAGETHEQY
v_call: TRBV28; clone_size: NA; j_call: TRBJ1-5; cdr3_aa: AISPRSNQPQH
v_call: TRBV19; clone_size: few; j_call: TRBJ2-1; cdr3_aa: ASGLVSNEQF
v_call: TRBV7-2; clone_size: NA; j_call: TRBJ1-2; cdr3_aa: ASSPGGVAYGYT
v_call: TRBV25-1; clone_size: few; j_call: TRBJ2-5; cdr3_aa: ASRTLLAEQETQY
v_call: TRBV4-2; clone_size: NA; j_call: TRBJ2-1; cdr3_aa: ASSQLTGGIMVEQF
v_call: TRBV6-5; clone_size: NA; j_call: TRBJ2-1; cdr3_aa: ASSYTGNEQF
v_call: TRBV27; clone_size: NA; j_call: TRBJ2-7; cdr3_aa: ASSLQSTGDHEQY
v_call: TRBV5-6; clone_size: NA; j_call: TRBJ1-1; cdr3_aa: ASSRDIPGDTEAF
v_call: TRBV28; clone_size: NA; j_call: TRBJ2-1; cdr3_aa: ASSLEYNEQF
v_call: TRBV21-1; clone_size: NA; j_call: TRBJ1-1; cdr3_aa: ASSLDIATHRTEAF
v_call: TRBV7-9; clone_size: NA; j_call: TRBJ2-2; cdr3_aa: ASSFRGNTGELF
v_call: TRBV4-3; clone_size: NA; j_call: TRBJ1-2; cdr3_aa: ASSQDGTYGYT
v_call: TRBV6-4; clone_size: few; j_call: TRBJ1-5; cdr3_aa: AKGKGHSNQPQH
v_call: TRBV7-6; clone_size: NA; j_call: TRBJ2-7; cdr3_aa: ASSLGGLGSSGPAYEQY
v_call: TRBV6-1; clone_size: once; j_call: TRBJ2-3; cdr3_aa: ASSEPDTDTQY
v_call: TRBV6-1; clone_size: few; j_call: TRBJ2-3; cdr3_aa: ASSETSGRPDTQY
v_call: TRBV7-2; clone_size: few; j_call: TRBJ2-7; cdr3_aa: ASSHIAGTGEQY
v_call: TRBV7-9; clone_size: NA; j_call: TRBJ2-2; cdr3_aa: ASSLQDGELF
v_call: TRBV28; clone_size: few; j_call: TRBJ1-1; cdr3_aa: ASSLLGRTEAF
v_call: TRBV29-1; clone_size: NA; j_call: TRBJ2-1; cdr3_aa: SVEDLETSLANEQF
v_call: TRBV9; clone_size: few; j_call: TRBJ1-2; cdr3_aa: ASSSLNRWTTAENYGYT
v_call: TRBV6-5; clone_size: NA; j_call: TRBJ2-1; cdr3_aa: ASSYPGRYNEQF
v_call: TRBV4-3; clone_size: NA; j_call: TRBJ2-5; cdr3_aa: ASSQDSLRDTQGETQY
v_call: TRBV28; clone_size: NA; j_call: TRBJ1-2; cdr3_aa: ASSLRTVGYGYT
v_call: TRBV5-4; clone_size: few; j_call: TRBJ1-1; cdr3_aa: ASSLAGSTEAF
v_call: TRBV27; clone_size: NA; j_call: TRBJ2-6; cdr3_aa: ASSPAKLDWANVLT
v_call: TRBV5-6; clone_size: large; j_call: TRBJ1-2; cdr3_aa: ASSPWPVELDYGYT
v_call: TRBV9; clone_size: once; j_call: TRBJ2-3; cdr3_aa: ASSVVSSGGATDTQY
v_call: TRBV6-1; clone_size: NA; j_call: TRBJ2-7; cdr3_aa: ARWTGGYEQY
v_call: TRBV27; clone_size: NA; j_call: TRBJ1-1; cdr3_aa: ASRYRGPVTEAF
v_call: TRBV5-4; clone_size: NA; j_call: TRBJ2-7; cdr3_aa: ASSFGGFGEQY
v_call: TRBV6-5; clone_size: NA; j_call: TRBJ2-7; cdr3_aa: ASSYRGAPYEQY